This T cell receptor beta chain was observed in a study of human T cells and chemical hapten exposure. Sample time point: healthy volunteer bleed at 6 weeks. Before extraction, the whole blood was not fractionated, and total RNA was taken from it. TCRdb re-derived calls from the RACE reads in MiXCR, one entry per CDR3 protein. The sample carries about 65,000 distinct CDR3 sequences, about 5.7% recorded once. This clonotype was seen repeatedly, ten times or more. V trimming: 2 bases; J trimming: 1 base; junction bases outside the gene matches: 8. Germline lookup yields CDR1 SGHRS and CDR2 YFSETQ. The CDR3 contains 16 residues.

This clonotype originated in a female donor in good health. Some clones in this sample may be carry-over from other donors' samples. Sequencing input: whole blood. The genes are TRBV5-1 and TRBJ2-7; 8 nucleotides match TRBD2. The CDR3 here is CASSLKTSGISYEQYF. The CDR3, as DNA: TGCGCCAGCAGCTTAAAAACTAGCGGCATATCCTACGAGCAGTACTTC.